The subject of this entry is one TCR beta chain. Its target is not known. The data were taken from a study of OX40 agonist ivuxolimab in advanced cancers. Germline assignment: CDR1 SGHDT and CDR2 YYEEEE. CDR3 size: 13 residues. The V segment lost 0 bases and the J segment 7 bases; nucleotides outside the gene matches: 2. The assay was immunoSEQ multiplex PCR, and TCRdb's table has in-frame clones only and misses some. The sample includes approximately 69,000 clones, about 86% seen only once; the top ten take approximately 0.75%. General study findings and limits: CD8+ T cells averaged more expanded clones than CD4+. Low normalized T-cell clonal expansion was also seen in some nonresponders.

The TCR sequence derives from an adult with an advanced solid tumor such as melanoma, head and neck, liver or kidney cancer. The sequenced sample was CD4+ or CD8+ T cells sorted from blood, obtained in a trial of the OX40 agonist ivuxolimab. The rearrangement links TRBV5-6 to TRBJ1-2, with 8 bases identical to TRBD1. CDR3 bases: TGTGCCAGCAGCTTGGGGACAGGGTTTGGCTACACCTTC. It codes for CASSLGTGFGYTF.